This entry is about one TCR beta chain. The data were produced by immunoSEQ multiplex PCR, yet TCRdb's version contains in-frame clones alone and is incomplete. Here the sample spans under 350,000 clones, around 90% being singletons. This entry comes from a study of blood T cell repertoires in COVID-19. The participants were between roughly 18 and 89 years old and came from about two dozen US areas. The length of the CDR3 is 13 residues. Trimming cost V 4 bases and J 7 bases, with 11 bases left between them. The V gene's germline CDR1 is LGHDT and CDR2 YNNKEL (reference sequence). The receptor was derived from a woman between 40 and 55 years old who had recovered from COVID-19. The rearrangement joins TRBV3-1 (or the pseudogene TRBV3-2) to TRBJ1-5, with no clear D. The sequenced sample consisted of PBMCs or T cells enriched from blood (not recorded which). DNA of the CDR3: TGTGCCAGCAGCCCAGGATTGGCCCAGCCCCAGCATTTT. It encodes CASSPGLAQPQHF.